The rows below give T cell receptor beta chains drawn from one sample of a study of identical twins. TCRdb processed the 5' RACE reads anew with MiXCR; each CDR3 protein has one entry. The sample lists about 1.7 million distinct CDR3 sequences, roughly 35% seen once, with less than 0.35% in the top ten. The source material was cord blood. The source is a newborn girl in good health. Each CDR3 is given with its conserved first and last residue. The D gene is left open where the match is weak. Size tells how often a clone was seen (once, few, many) or the class of an expanded clone, and some rows leave it out.

d_call clone_size j_call v_call cdr3_aa cdr3_nt
NA few TRBJ2-3 TRBV27 CASSPTVYTQYF TGTGCCAGCAGCCCGACCGTCTATACGCAGTATTTT
NA few TRBJ2-3 TRBV3-1 CASSQDLAGTSTDTQYF TGTGCCAGCAGCCAAGATCTTGCGGGGACTAGCACAGATACGCAGTATTTT
NA NA TRBJ2-1 TRBV5-1 CASSPSMVNEQFF TGCGCCAGCAGCCCCTCCATGGTGAATGAGCAGTTCTTC
TRBD1 few TRBJ2-3 TRBV6-2/TRBV6-3 CASSSYRGFFADTQYF TGTGCCAGCAGTTCGTACAGGGGGTTTTTTGCGGATACGCAGTATTTT
NA few TRBJ1-4 TRBV2 CASFGGATNEKLFF TGTGCCAGCTTCGGGGGTGCAACTAATGAAAAACTGTTTTTT
TRBD1 NA TRBJ1-4 TRBV20-1 CSASRSGGTNEKLFF TGCAGTGCTAGCCGGTCAGGGGGCACTAATGAAAAACTGTTTTTT
TRBD1 NA TRBJ1-2 TRBV12-3/TRBV12-4 CASSRPGQGLHTF TGTGCCAGCAGCCGCCCGGGACAGGGGTTACACACCTTC
NA NA TRBJ1-2 TRBV20-1 CSFGRYGYTF TGCAGTTTCGGACGGTATGGCTACACCTTC
NA NA TRBJ1-1 TRBV12-3/TRBV12-4 CASSPLQVLEAFF TGTGCCAGCAGTCCTCTTCAGGTACTTGAAGCTTTCTTT
TRBD2 NA TRBJ2-3 TRBV20-1 CSATTTSGTDTQYF TGCAGTGCTACAACGACTAGCGGCACAGATACGCAGTATTTT
TRBD1 NA TRBJ1-2 TRBV9 CASGVVDRVDGYTF TGTGCCAGCGGCGTAGTAGACAGGGTCGATGGCTACACCTTC
TRBD1 few TRBJ1-2 TRBV4-2 CASGTGAFYYGYTF TGTGCCAGTGGTACAGGGGCGTTTTACTATGGCTACACCTTC
NA few TRBJ2-1 TRBV7-8 CASSLARGLQDEQFF TGTGCCAGCAGCTTAGCGCGGGGCCTGCAAGATGAGCAGTTCTTC
NA few TRBJ2-7 TRBV20-1 CSARSPTDGYEQYF TGCAGTGCTAGATCACCCACGGACGGGTACGAGCAGTACTTC
TRBD1 NA TRBJ1-1 TRBV20-1 CSARRDSMNTEAFF TGCAGTGCTCGCCGGGACAGCATGAACACTGAAGCTTTCTTT
TRBD1 few TRBJ2-6 TRBV10-3 CAISSQGAGANVLTF TGTGCCATCAGTTCGCAGGGGGCTGGGGCCAACGTCCTGACTTTC
TRBD2 many TRBJ2-1 TRBV7-7 CASSLGLGGYNEQFF TGTGCCAGCAGCTTGGGACTAGGTGGCTACAATGAGCAGTTCTTC
NA NA TRBJ2-7 TRBV6-1 CASSDPQPRRANSYEQYF TGTGCCAGCAGTGATCCCCAACCCCGCCGGGCGAACTCCTACGAGCAGTACTTC
TRBD2 few TRBJ2-4 TRBV4-2 CASSQGAASGRFGEQYF TGTGCCAGCAGCCAAGGGGCCGCTAGCGGGAGGTTTGGTGAGCAGTACTTC
NA few TRBJ1-2 TRBV12-3/TRBV12-4 CASSLQGRNGYTF TGTGCCAGCAGTTTACAGGGGAGGAATGGCTACACCTTC
NA few TRBJ2-1 TRBV4-2 CASSQGGFYEQFF TGTGCCAGCAGCCAAGGGGGATTTTATGAGCAGTTCTTC
TRBD1 few TRBJ1-1 TRBV5-1 CASSLRDSGTEAFF TGCGCCAGCAGCTTGCGGGACAGCGGCACTGAAGCTTTCTTT
TRBD1 few TRBJ1-1 TRBV18 CASSRTGWESPIPNTEAFF TGTGCCAGCTCTAGGACAGGGTGGGAGTCCCCGATTCCGAACACTGAAGCTTTCTTT
NA NA TRBJ2-3 TRBV6-5 CASSYSPLTGRLTDTQYF TGTGCCAGCAGTTACTCTCCTTTGACAGGGAGGCTCACAGATACGCAGTATTTT
TRBD2 few TRBJ2-4 TRBV20-1 CSARQGLALAKNIQYF TGCAGTGCTCGTCAGGGACTAGCCTTAGCCAAAAACATTCAGTACTTC
NA NA TRBJ2-7 TRBV24-1 CATSDPCRGATYEQYF TGTGCCACCAGTGATCCGTGCCGGGGGGCCACCTACGAGCAGTACTTC
NA NA TRBJ2-7 TRBV5-1 CASSHRPAGTEPYEQYF TGCGCCAGCAGCCACCGCCCGGCAGGGACGGAACCCTACGAGCAGTACTTC
NA NA TRBJ1-2 TRBV5-1 CASILANVTPLLVYGYTF TGCGCCAGCATCCTCGCTAACGTTACCCCACTCCTTGTCTATGGCTACACCTTC
NA NA TRBJ2-1 TRBV13 CASSFAEGRSSYNEQFF TGTGCCAGCAGCTTCGCCGAGGGTAGAAGCTCCTACAATGAGCAGTTCTTC
NA NA TRBJ1-5 TRBV12-3/TRBV12-4 CASSFPHRDQPQNF TGTGCCAGCAGTTTCCCCCATCGGGATCAGCCCCAGAATTTT
NA NA TRBJ1-2 TRBV10-3 CAISGSSRGYGYTF TGTGCCATCAGTGGGTCGTCCAGGGGCTATGGCTACACCTTC
TRBD2 once TRBJ2-7 TRBV5-1 CASSSRSLLAGTYEQYF TGCGCCAGCAGCTCTCGGTCACTACTAGCGGGGACCTACGAGCAGTACTTC
NA few TRBJ1-1 TRBV5-1 CASSSGTAFF TGCGCCAGCAGCTCCGGGACAGCTTTCTTT
NA NA TRBJ2-7 TRBV25-1 CASLAINGNEQYF TGTGCCTCCCTAGCAATTAATGGGAATGAGCAGTACTTC
TRBD2 NA TRBJ2-3 TRBV7-2 CASSFKRGGTDTQYF TGTGCCAGCAGCTTCAAGCGGGGAGGGACAGATACGCAGTATTTT